Below are 5 T cell receptor beta chains sequenced from a single sample in a study of identical twins. TCRdb itself ran the 5' RACE reads through MiXCR, one entry per CDR3 protein. The sample comprises more than 200,000 distinct CDR3 sequences, about a tenth of which are singletons, and roughly 5% rests with the top ten. The sample was memory (CD45RO+) T cells sorted from blood. Source of these receptors: a woman aged 18-29 years in good health.

This clonotype was observed many times. For the CDR3, the DNA is TGCGCCAGCAGCGGGGGACAGGGAGACAACACTGAAGCTTTCTTT. This gives the protein CASSGGQGDNTEAFF. This chain connects TRBV5-1 to TRBJ1-1, with TRBD1 matching over 9 bases. CDR1 and CDR2 from the germline V gene are SGHRS and YFSETQ. The CDR3 is 15 amino acids. Trimming cost V 4 bases and J 2 bases; bases outside gene matches: 6.

This clonotype appeared many times. This rearrangement joins TRBV4-3 to TRBJ2-2; 11 bases match TRBD2. V lost 0 bases to trimming and J lost 5 bases; unmatched junction nucleotides: 5. Germline assignment: CDR1 LGHNA and CDR2 YSLEER. The CDR3 runs to 17 residues. CDR3 nucleotide sequence: TGCGCCAGCAGCCAAGACTTCCGGACTAGCGGGACCGGGGAGCTGTTTTTT. This codes for CASSQDFRTSGTGELFF.

In this sample, this clonotype turned up many times. The chain couples TRBV12-3 or TRBV12-4 to TRBJ1-1, with TRBD1 matching 8 bases. Trimming at V came to 5 bases and at J to 5 bases, leaving 4 bases not matched to a gene. This CDR3 has 13 amino acids. The CDR3 nucleotides are TGTGCCAGCAGTCCCCGGACAGGGACTGAAGCTTTCTTT. This sequence encodes CASSPRTGTEAFF.

The count of this clonotype is one. V is TRBV11-3 and J is TRBJ2-7; D possibly uses TRBD1 or TRBD2 (5 bases each). CDR1 and CDR2 from the germline V gene are SGHNT and YENEEA. The CDR3 runs 15 residues. V lost 2 bases and J lost 3, with 14 bases in between. CDR3 DNA sequence: TGTGCCAGCAGCTTAACGTACCGGGGCATCTACGAGCAGTACTTC. Amino acids: CASSLTYRGIYEQYF.

This clonotype was found a few times. V and J are TRBV3-1 and TRBJ2-7, with 10 positions matching TRBD2. The CDR3 loop spans 15 amino acids. Germline CDR1 LGHDT, CDR2 YNNKEL (reference sequence). Trimming cost V 5 bases and J 3 bases; bases outside gene matches: 7. The CDR3 loop reads CASSSGTSDNYEQYF. The CDR3, as DNA: TGTGCCAGCAGCTCCGGGACTAGCGACAACTACGAGCAGTACTTC.